A single sample is the source of the 22 T cell receptor delta chains below, sequenced in a study of gamma-delta chains in newborns, infants, children. TCRdb redid clone calling on the reads using CATT. Seen here are about 5,000 delta-chain clones, 0.42% observed once, and the top ten hold around 15%. The sample was blood. The receptors come from a child who was a newborn, infant or young child, either healthy, febrile or measles-vaccinated (not recorded which).

There are a few counts of this clone. This probably arose from a read error, given a far larger clone one base away. Other DNA sequences of this sample code for an identical CDR3. The chain recombines TRDV2 with TRDJ3; 12 bases match TRDD3. The CDR3 has 21 amino acids. The germline CDR1 and CDR2 sequences are GEAIGNYY and EKD. The CDR3 nucleotides read TGTGCCTGTGACACCGTTGCTGGGGGATACGCAAGCTCCTGGGACACTCGACAGATGTTTTTC. Translation: CACDTVAGGYASSWDTRQMFF.

On this clone itself: This likely reflects a read error, since a far larger clone is one base away. The chain links TRDV2 to TRDJ2; tentatively, D is TRDD3 (6 bases). The CDR3 contains 13 residues. V was clipped by 3 bases and J by 4 bases, with 8 bases between them. Germline assignment: CDR1 GEAIGNYY and CDR2 EKD. CDR3: CACDAWGTAQLFF. CDR3 DNA sequence: TGTGCCTGTGACGCCTGGGGGACAGCACAACTCTTCTTT.

This clone has just a few counts. The TCRdb record carries a much larger clone's protein, which differs from this DNA's translation at residue 14; a read error is the likely cause, and the protein listed here is the DNA translation. The chain combines TRDV2 with TRDJ3; 11 bases line up with TRDD3. In germline, CDR1 is GEAIGNYY, CDR2 EKD. This CDR3 comprises 19 residues. The CDR3 DNA sequence: TGTGCCTGTGACACCGTGGGGGATACGCGGTCTGGGGACGCCCGACAGATGTTTTTC. Amino acids: CACDTVGDTRSGDARQMFF.

A note on this clone: A much bigger clone sits one base away, suggesting this may be a read error. This CDR3 is also generated by other DNA sequences in the sample. CDR3 region: CACDILGDIGLTAQLFF. As DNA, the CDR3 is TGTGCCTGTGACATACTGGGGGATATTGGTTTGACGGCACAACTCTTCTTT. V and J are TRDV2 and TRDJ2; 11 positions agree with TRDD3. The germline CDR1 and CDR2 sequences are GEAIGNYY and EKD. CDR3 length: 17 amino acids.

This clone is medium-sized (0.01 to 0.1%) in the sample. This chain joins TRDV2 and TRDJ3, with 8 bases matching TRDD3. CDR1 is GEAIGNYY and CDR2 is EKD in the germline V gene. With V trimmed by 0 bases and J by 2 bases, 5 bases remained unmatched. This CDR3 has 18 amino acids. In nucleotides, the CDR3 is TGTGCCTGTGACACCTGGGGGATGGATCCCTGGGACACCCGACAGATGTTTTTC. As protein: CACDTWGMDPWDTRQMFF.

This clone has more than one count but fewer than ten. TCRdb's entry gives the protein of a much larger clone, which mismatches this DNA's translation at residue 5, likely from a read error; the protein reported here is translated from the DNA. The chain combines TRDV2 with TRDJ3; TRDD3 matches 9 bases. The CDR3 contains 18 residues. J was trimmed by 1 base and V by 3 bases; bases with no gene match: 6. Germline V CDR1 and CDR2: GEAIGNYY, EKD. Here the CDR3 reads CACDAGGYNSWDTRQMFF. The CDR3 nucleotides are TGTGCCTGTGACGCCGGGGGATACAATTCCTGGGACACCCGACAGATGTTTTTC.

The sample holds a few counts of this clone. A read error likely explains this, since a far larger clone differs by one base. This sample includes further DNA sequences coding for the same CDR3. CDR3 coding DNA: TGTGCCTGCGACACCTGGGGGACCGATAAACTCATCTTT. This gives the protein CACDTWGTDKLIF. This sequence joins TRDV2 and TRDJ1, with TRDD3 identical over 7 bases. Looked up from germline, CDR1 is GEAIGNYY and CDR2 is EKD. The CDR3 sequence is 13 residues long.

About this clone: This likely stems from a read error, as it lies one base from a far larger clone. Other DNA sequences in the same sample also yield this CDR3. The V gene is TRDV2, the J gene TRDJ3; 7 nucleotides agree with TRDD3. There are 18 residues in the CDR3. In germline, CDR1 is GEAIGNYY, CDR2 EKD. With V trimmed by 0 bases and J by 0 bases, 4 bases remained unmatched. CDR3 residues: CACDTAGGYSWDTRQMFF. The CDR3 DNA reads TGTGCCTGTGACACCGCTGGGGGGTACTCCTGGGACACCCGACAGATGTTTTTC.

This clone is classed as medium-sized. The same CDR3 also results from other DNA sequences found in this sample. This rearrangement joins TRDV2 to TRDJ2; TRDD3 aligns across 8 bases. Germline lookup yields CDR1 GEAIGNYY and CDR2 EKD. This CDR3 has 16 residues. With V trimmed by 4 bases and J by 2 bases, 8 bases remained unmatched. In nucleotides, the CDR3 is TGTGCCTGTGATTTACTGGGGGCGGCATTGACAGCACAACTCTTCTTT. Translation: CACDLLGAALTAQLFF.

Details on this clone: The protein that TCRdb holds for this DNA derives from a much larger clone and differs from the translated DNA at residue 10, which likely indicates a read error; the protein shown here is translated from the DNA. The J gene is TRDJ3, the V gene TRDV2, with 10 bases matching TRDD3. After removal of 0 bases from V and 0 bases from J, the junction contained 4 bases not matched to a gene. Looked up from germline, CDR1 is GEAIGNYY and CDR2 is EKD. The CDR3 totals 19 residues. CDR3 loop: CACDTGGYGGSWDTRQMFF. CDR3 sequence (DNA): TGTGCCTGTGACACCGGGGGATACGGTGGCTCCTGGGACACCCGACAGATGTTTTTC.

As for this clone: With only one base between it and a far larger clone, this is likely a read error. Other DNA sequences in the same sample also yield this CDR3. V gene TRDV2 combines with J gene TRDJ3; D is ambiguous. Germline values: CDR1 GEAIGNYY, CDR2 EKD. This CDR3 has 19 residues. Trimming pared 4 bases from V and 6 bases from J, leaving 24 bases between. This CDR3 reads CACDTVDPLRRKDTRQMFF. The DNA of the CDR3 is TGTGCCTGTGATACCGTGGATCCGCTTAGAAGGAAGGACACCCGACAGATGTTTTTC.

This clone was seen a few times. The protein held in TCRdb is that of a much larger clone and does not match this DNA's translation at residue 12, likely because of a read error; the protein shown is translated from the DNA. J is TRDJ2 and V is TRDV2, with TRDD3 matching 7 bases. Germline V gives CDR1 GEAIGNYY, CDR2 EKD. With 3 bases clipped from V and 3 bases from J, the junction kept 15 bases outside the gene matches. The CDR3 covers 18 residues. This chain's CDR3 is CACDPLGVMAPMTAQLFF. CDR3 coding DNA: TGTGCCTGTGACCCTCTGGGGGTCATGGCCCCTATGACAGCACAACTCTTCTTT.

To note about this clone: TCRdb's protein, taken from a much larger clone, differs from this DNA's translation at residue 3, likely owing to a read error; the protein displayed comes from the DNA. V usage is TRDV2 and J usage is TRDJ1, with 12 bases identical to TRDD3. Germline V CDR1 and CDR2: GEAIGNYY, EKD. CDR3 size: 17 residues. CDR3 nucleotide sequence: TGTGCCCGTGACGATACTGGGGGATACCCGTACACCGATAAACTCATCTTT. Protein sequence: CARDDTGGYPYTDKLIF.

This clone was counted only a few times. TCRdb's protein for this DNA is that of a much larger clone and differs from the translation at residue 10, likely a read error; the protein shown is the DNA translation. The V call is TRDV2, the J call TRDJ2, with 8 bases aligning to TRDD3. Germline-derived CDR1 and CDR2 are GEAIGNYY and EKD. This CDR3 region has 14 residues. The CDR3 nucleotides are TGTGCCTGTGACACCTGGGGGATGACAGTACAACTCTTCTTT. Its protein product is CACDTWGMTVQLFF.

This clone has a handful of counts. TCRdb pairs this DNA with a much larger clone's protein that differs at residue 10, likely a read error; the protein shown was translated from the DNA. The chain recombines TRDV2 with TRDJ3; 7 nucleotides align to TRDD3. CDR3 length equals 17 residues. The germline CDR1 and CDR2 sequences are GEAIGNYY and EKD. The chain's CDR3 is CACDWGTSSLDTRQMFF. The CDR3 DNA reads TGTGCCTGTGACTGGGGGACGAGCTCCTTGGACACCCGACAGATGTTTTTC.

Concerning this clone itself: Just one base apart from a much larger clone, this may be a read error. Other DNA sequences in this sample translate to the same CDR3. V gene TRDV2 combines with J gene TRDJ3; the D is unclear. V lost 3 bases and J 1 base, leaving 21 bases between the germline ends. The CDR3 runs 20 residues. The germline V gene encodes CDR1 GEAIGNYY and CDR2 EKD. DNA for the CDR3: TGTGCCTGTGACGCGCTTAGGCAGGATGATTATTCCTGGGACACCCGACAGATGTTTTTC. It codes for CACDALRQDDYSWDTRQMFF.

In its sample, this clone is medium-sized. In the same sample, other DNA sequences code for this CDR3. The chain has TRDV2 and TRDJ1; 13 positions match TRDD3. CDR1 is GEAIGNYY, CDR2 EKD, per germline. After removal of 1 base from V and 0 bases from J, the junction contained 4 bases not matched to a gene. The CDR3 covers 17 residues. The CDR3 is CACDTGTGGYDTDKLIF. The CDR3, as DNA: TGTGCCTGTGACACTGGTACTGGGGGATACGACACCGATAAACTCATCTTT.

This clone was recorded a few times. J is TRDJ3 and V is TRDV2, with 9 nucleotides matching TRDD3. Germline values: CDR1 GEAIGNYY, CDR2 EKD. CDR3 size: 17 residues. V shed 4 bases and J 0 bases; nucleotides not matched to a gene: 3. CDR3 loop: CACELLGDSWDTRQMFF. CDR3 nucleotides: TGTGCCTGTGAGCTACTGGGGGACTCCTGGGACACCCGACAGATGTTTTTC.

This clone has just a few counts. The amino acid sequence in TCRdb belongs to a much larger clone and departs from this DNA's translation at residue 8, likely a sequencing read error; the sequence shown is translated from the DNA. V gene TRDV2 combines with J gene TRDJ3; weak D call: TRDD3 (6 bases). This CDR3 is built from 18 residues. Germline assignment: CDR1 GEAIGNYY and CDR2 EKD. Trimming stripped 3 bases from V and 2 bases from J, with 16 bases between. The CDR3 DNA reads as TGTGCCTGTGACGAATGGGGGGCTCAACCCTGGGACACCCGACAGATGTTTTTC. It specifies CACDEWGAQPWDTRQMFF.

About this clone itself: It differs at one base from a far larger clone, so likely a read error. In the same sample, other DNA sequences code for this CDR3. This chain joins TRAV29/DV5 and TRDJ1; 8 bases are a match to TRDD3. CDR1 and CDR2 from the germline V gene are NSMFDY and ISSIKDK. The CDR3 consists of 15 residues. The CDR3: CAARSLGVYTDKLIF. For the CDR3, the DNA is TGTGCGGCAAGGTCACTGGGGGTTTACACCGATAAACTCATCTTT.

On this clone: The protein in this entry is translated from the DNA; at residue 5 it differs from the protein listed in TCRdb. The chain combines TRDV2 with TRDJ3, with 7 bases matching TRDD3. V lost 3 bases and J lost 0; bases outside the gene matches: 7. Germline V gives CDR1 GEAIGNYY, CDR2 EKD. The CDR3 has 18 residues. In DNA, the CDR3 is TGTGCCTGTGACGTACTGGGGCCAGGCTCCTGGGACACCCGACAGATGTTTTTC. It codes for CACDVLGPGSWDTRQMFF.

This clone was detected only a few times. A clone one base away is much larger, so this may be a read error. The chain couples TRDV2 to TRDJ3; no firm D call. The CDR3 has 20 amino acids. CDR1 GEAIGNYY and CDR2 EKD come from the germline V gene. V lost 3 bases and J lost 0, with 20 bases in between. CDR3 protein: CACDAFRQDDYSWDTRQMFF. CDR3 coding DNA: TGTGCCTGTGACGCGTTTAGGCAGGATGATTACTCCTGGGACACCCGACAGATGTTTTTC.